This entry lists 25 T cell receptor beta chains sequenced from one sample in a study of blood T cell repertoires in COVID-19. The protocol was immunoSEQ multiplex PCR, while the TCRdb copy is restricted to in-frame clones and leaves out a portion. The sample holds a few hundred thousand clones; roughly 90% are singletons and the top ten take 6.4%. Sequencing was done on a sample of peripheral blood. These receptor sequences come from a man between 18 and 35 years old who had recovered from COVID-19.

The rearrangement uses TRBV4-1 and TRBJ1-5; 7 positions agree with TRBD1. CDR3 length equals 16 residues. CDR1 MGHRA and CDR2 YSYEKL come from the germline V gene. V trimming: 3 bases; J trimming: 7 bases; junction bases outside the gene matches: 12. The CDR3 bases are TGCGCCAGCAGCCATGCAATGACAGGGCAAGGACAGCCCCAGCATTTT. This encodes CASSHAMTGQGQPQHF.

V gene TRBV29-1 combines with J gene TRBJ2-1; TRBD2 matches 8 bases. With V trimmed by 3 bases and J by 7 bases, 14 bases remained unmatched. From germline, CDR1 is SQVTM and CDR2 ANQGSEA. This CDR3 contains 16 residues. CDR3 in amino acids: CSVDAPKRTSRNEQFF. CDR3 coding DNA: TGCAGCGTTGATGCCCCAAAAAGGACTAGCCGAAATGAGCAGTTCTTC.

The chain joins TRBV4-2 to TRBJ2-7, with D perhaps TRBD2 (5 bases). V dropped 0 bases and J dropped 6 bases, with 21 bases sitting between them. This CDR3 spans 17 amino acids. Germline values: CDR1 LGHNA, CDR2 YNFKEQ. The DNA of the CDR3 is TGTGCCAGCAGCCAAGATCAATTCAGAGGCCCTGCGGGCGAGCAGTACTTC. Its translation: CASSQDQFRGPAGEQYF.

For this clone: Distinct nucleotide sequences in the sample also encode this CDR3. This chain joins TRBV3-1 (or the pseudogene TRBV3-2) and TRBJ2-7; TRBD2 is a possible D gene (5 bases). This CDR3 comprises 14 residues. Germline CDR1 and CDR2: LGHDT and YNNKEL (reference sequence). V lost 1 base and J 0 bases, leaving 7 bases between the germline ends. The DNA for the CDR3 is TGTGCCAGCAGCCAAGCGGGGAGCTCCTACGAGCAGTACTTC. Its protein is CASSQAGSSYEQYF.

The chain links TRBV21-1 to TRBJ2-1; whether TRBD2, the table's D call, matches the DNA was not checked. TRBV21-1 is listed as a pseudogene. The CDR3 contains 14 residues. CDR3 nucleotide sequence: TGTGCCAGCAGCAGTGCGGGGGCACGGGGGGAGCAGTTCTTC. Protein sequence: CASSSAGARGEQFF.

The CDR3 spells CASRFNNEQFF. The DNA for the CDR3 is TGTGCCAGTAGGTTTAACAATGAGCAGTTCTTC. The chain has TRBV19 and TRBJ2-1, with D unclear. Per germline, CDR1 LNHDA and CDR2 SQIVND (reference sequence). With 6 bases removed from V and 5 bases from J, the gap between germline ends came to 5 bases. The CDR3 loop spans 11 amino acids. The variable domain in full, with the rest retrieved from reference TRBV19 and TRBJ2-1, is DGGITQSPKYLFRKEGQNVTLSCEQNLNHDAMYWYRQDPGQGLRLIYYSQIVNDFQKGDIAEGYSVSREKKESFPLTVTSAQKNPTAFYLCASRFNNEQFFGPGTRLTVL.

The V call is TRBV5-1, the J call TRBJ1-1; D remains unclear. The CDR3 spans 11 residues. V lost 4 bases and J 8 bases, leaving 9 bases between the germline ends. The V gene's germline CDR1 is SGHRS and CDR2 YFSETQ. The CDR3 bases are TGCGCCAGCAGCGTAACAGACGAAGCTTTCTTT. Protein: CASSVTDEAFF. Full variable domain (remainder filled in from reference TRBV5-1 and TRBJ1-1): KAGVTQTPRYLIKTRGQQVTLSCSPISGHRSVSWYQQTPGQGLQFLFEYFSETQRNKGNFPGRFSGRQFSNSRSEMNVSTLELGDSALYLCASSVTDEAFFGQGTRLTVV.

This clone has a single count. The chain uses TRBV10-3 and TRBJ2-3, with 13 nucleotides matching TRBD2. Germline CDR1 reads ENHRY; CDR2 reads SYGVKD. The V segment lost 0 bases and the J segment 3 bases; nucleotides outside the gene matches: 3. This CDR3 is built from 17 residues. As DNA, the CDR3 is TGTGCCATCAGTGAGTCGACTAGCGGGGGGTTGACAGATACGCAGTATTTT. This translates into CAISESTSGGLTDTQYF.

This clone was observed a single time. This sequence joins TRBV29-1 and TRBJ2-3; D is ambiguous. The CDR3 runs to 15 residues. V was pared by 4 bases and J by 2 bases, with 16 bases between. Germline lookup yields CDR1 SQVTM and CDR2 ANQGSEA. CDR3 region: CSVGKSLVVTDTQYF. CDR3 nucleotides: TGCAGCGTTGGAAAGTCTCTAGTAGTCACAGATACGCAGTATTTT.

The rearrangement links TRBV10-3 to TRBJ1-2; 8 nucleotides align to TRBD1. The trim removed 9 bases at V and 5 bases at J, leaving 8 bases unmatched. Per germline, CDR1 ENHRY and CDR2 SYGVKD. This CDR3 contains 13 residues. The CDR3 DNA sequence: TGTGCCATTGCAGGGGGCCGTAATTATGGCTACACCTTC. Protein sequence: CAIAGGRNYGYTF.

The chain recombines TRBV11-3 with TRBJ1-1; 7 nucleotides agree with TRBD1. After removal of 3 bases from V and 3 bases from J, the junction contained 10 bases not matched to a gene. Germline V gives CDR1 SGHNT, CDR2 YENEEA. The CDR3 has 16 amino acids. This chain's CDR3 is CASSFPSRQGHTEAFF. The CDR3 coding sequence is TGTGCCAGCAGCTTTCCATCCCGACAGGGCCACACTGAAGCTTTCTTT.

The V and J genes are TRBV21-1 and TRBJ2-7; TRBD1 is the table's D call and was not checked against the DNA. TRBV21-1 is recorded as a pseudogene. CDR3 length equals 14 residues. The CDR3 loop reads CASSKGGRSYEQYF. The DNA of the CDR3 is TGTGCCAGCAGCAAAGGGGGCCGCTCCTACGAGCAGTACTTC.

The V and J genes are TRBV30 and TRBJ1-1; D gene ambiguous. V lost 2 bases and J 2 bases, leaving 9 bases between the germline ends. CDR3 size: 13 residues. CDR1 and CDR2 (germline): GTSNPN, SVGIG (reference sequence). The CDR3 coding sequence is TGTGCCTGGAGTTACAACCGCAACACTGAAGCTTTCTTT. Protein sequence: CAWSYNRNTEAFF.

A few counts support this clone. The J gene is TRBJ2-7, the V gene TRBV7-3; 8 bases agree with TRBD1. This CDR3 contains 13 residues. The junction had 6 bases not matched to a gene; V was cut back by 5 bases and J by 6 bases. Per germline, CDR1 SGHTA and CDR2 FQGTGA. The CDR3 nucleotides read TGTGCCAGCAGCCCCGTTACAGGGGGCGAGCAGTACTTC. This translates into CASSPVTGGEQYF.

The J gene is TRBJ1-1, the V gene TRBV27; no clear D gene. V lost 6 bases and J lost 12, with 17 bases in between. The CDR3 contains 12 residues. The V gene's germline CDR1 is MNHEY and CDR2 SMNVEV (reference sequence). CDR3 nucleotides: TGTGCCAGCAGCTATGGACTGTTGGTGTCTTTCTTT. This codes for CASSYGLLVSFF.

The genes are TRBV10-3 and TRBJ2-4, with TRBD1 matching 8 bases. This CDR3 is built from 18 residues. Germline CDR1 reads ENHRY; CDR2 reads SYGVKD. The ends lost 11 bases at V and 0 bases at J; junction bases unmatched: 18. The CDR3 nucleotides are TGTGCCGACCCTCGCCGGGACAGGCGCCCTCTAGCCAAAAACATTCAGTACTTC. Amino acid sequence: CADPRRDRRPLAKNIQYF.

This chain uses TRBV18 with TRBJ1-1, with D possibly being TRBD1 (6 bases). The V end was cut by 6 bases, the J end by 4 bases, with 9 bases between. Germline V CDR1 and CDR2: KGHSH, LQKENI. CDR3 length: 12 amino acids. CDR3 in amino acids: CASSQGTTEAFF. CDR3 DNA: TGTGCCAGCTCTCAGGGGACCACTGAAGCTTTCTTT.

The V and J genes are TRBV5-5 and TRBJ1-3, with unresolved D. V lost 1 base and J 0 bases, leaving 8 bases between the germline ends. Per germline, CDR1 SGHKS and CDR2 YYEKEE (reference sequence). The CDR3 totals 15 residues. The CDR3: CASSLRTSSGNTIYF. The CDR3 DNA reads as TGTGCCAGCAGCTTGAGAACGAGCTCTGGAAACACCATATATTTT.

V and J are TRBV3-1 (or the pseudogene TRBV3-2) and TRBJ2-3; 8 bases are shared with TRBD2. The J segment lost 6 bases and the V segment lost 1 base, leaving 6 bases of the junction unmatched. The CDR3 is 15 residues long. Germline CDR1 reads LGHDT; CDR2 reads YNNKEL (reference sequence). CDR3: CASSQAGGVSDTQYF. The CDR3 DNA reads as TGTGCCAGCAGCCAAGCGGGAGGGGTGTCGGATACGCAGTATTTT.

V gene TRBV14 combines with J gene TRBJ1-4, with D possibly being TRBD1 (6 bases). Trimming cost V 0 bases and J 5 bases, with 13 bases left between them. The CDR3 spans 16 residues. CDR1 SGHDN and CDR2 FVKESK come from the germline V gene. The chain's CDR3 is CASSQEFRGENEKLFF. CDR3 nucleotide sequence: TGTGCCAGCAGCCAAGAGTTCAGGGGAGAAAATGAAAAACTGTTTTTT.

The J gene is TRBJ1-2, the V gene TRBV10-3, with a tentative D call TRBD1 (5 bases). The germline V and J ends were trimmed by 8 bases and 5 bases, with 6 bases remaining between them. The CDR3 consists of 10 residues. CDR1 and CDR2 from the germline V gene are ENHRY and SYGVKD. CDR3 region: CAIGGYGYTF. The CDR3 bases are TGTGCCATCGGGGGGTATGGCTACACCTTC.

The J gene is TRBJ1-4, the V gene TRBV7-2; D is ambiguous. The CDR3 length is 14 residues. V lost 1 base to trimming and J lost 8 bases, with 11 bases between them. The V gene's germline CDR1 is SGHTA and CDR2 FQGNSA. In DNA, the CDR3 is TGTGCCAGCAGCTTAGAGACATCTCCCGAAAAACTGTTTTTT. This sequence encodes CASSLETSPEKLFF.

V is TRBV7-2 and J is TRBJ1-2; the D gene is possibly TRBD1 (5 bases). Germline CDR1 is SGHTA and CDR2 is FQGNSA. The length of the CDR3 is 13 residues. Between the trimmed V and J ends, which lost 9 bases and 6 bases, there was a span of 17 bases. The CDR3 nucleotides are TGTGCCAGATCACCCCTAGGGGTCCATGGCTACACCTTC. This encodes CARSPLGVHGYTF.

The rearrangement links TRBV12-5 to TRBJ1-4, with 11 bases matching TRBD1. This CDR3 spans 15 amino acids. V lost 5 bases and J lost 5; bases outside the gene matches: 4. Germline CDR1 is LGHNT and CDR2 is FRNRAP. CDR3 protein: CASGTGTGGNEKLFF. DNA of the CDR3: TGTGCTAGTGGTACCGGGACAGGGGGAAATGAAAAACTGTTTTTT.

This clone was counted a single time. The chain recombines TRBV18 with TRBJ1-2; D not certain. The CDR3 loop spans 14 amino acids. Between the trimmed V and J ends, which lost 0 bases and 2 bases, there was a span of 7 bases. Germline V gene sequence: CDR1 KGHSH, CDR2 LQKENI. In DNA, the CDR3 is TGTGCCAGCTCACCACCGGGAGAGAACTATGGCTACACCTTC. Translating gives CASSPPGENYGYTF. The entire variable domain, with the rest obtained from reference TRBV18 and TRBJ1-2, is as follows: NAGVMQNPRHLVRRRGQEARLRCSPMKGHSHVYWYRQLPEEGLKFMVYLQKENIIDESGMPKERFSAEFPKEGPSILRIQQVVRGDSAAYFCASSPPGENYGYTFGSGTRLTVV.